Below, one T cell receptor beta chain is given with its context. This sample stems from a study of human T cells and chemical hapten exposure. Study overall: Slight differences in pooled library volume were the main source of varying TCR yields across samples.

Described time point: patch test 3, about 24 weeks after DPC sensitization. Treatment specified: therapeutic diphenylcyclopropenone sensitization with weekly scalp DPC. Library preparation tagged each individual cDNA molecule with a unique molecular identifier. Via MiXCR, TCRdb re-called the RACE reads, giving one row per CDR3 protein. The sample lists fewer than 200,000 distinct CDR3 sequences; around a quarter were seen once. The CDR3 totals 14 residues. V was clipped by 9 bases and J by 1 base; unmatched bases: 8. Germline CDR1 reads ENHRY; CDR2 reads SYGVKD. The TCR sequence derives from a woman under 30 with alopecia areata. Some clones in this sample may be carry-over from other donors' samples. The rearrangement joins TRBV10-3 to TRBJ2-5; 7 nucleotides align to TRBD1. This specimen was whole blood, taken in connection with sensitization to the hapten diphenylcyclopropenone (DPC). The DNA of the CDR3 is TGTGCCATTGGAACAGGGGACGTCCAAGAGACCCAGTACTTC. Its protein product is CAIGTGDVQETQYF.